The TCR beta chain under discussion was sequenced for a study of early T cells in non-severe SARS-CoV-2 infection (dated by TCRdb to about 2021). Background on the whole study: Because TCR sequencing relied on bulk RNA taken from unsorted whole blood, pairing of alpha and beta chains was not possible. The investigation overall reported the following: VDJdb matching was skewed toward anti-spike CD8 responses, so virus-specific expansions were likely underestimated and private and CD4 specificities were missed.

The CDR3 spans 14 residues, from the cysteine through the phenylalanine. Only the CDR3 DNA is retained, 42 bases long and in frame from the first base. Relative to germline, V is missing 2 bases and J is missing 5 bases, with 4 bases of the junction outside any gene match. The germline V gene specifies MDHEN as CDR1 and SYDVKM as CDR2. This clonotype appeared a few times. The antigen it binds to is not known. Qualities for individual bases were not recorded, and no much larger clone is one base off. This was a case-control study nested in a cohort of healthcare workers in London, UK, who had nasopharyngeal swab PCR tests and blood samples taken every week. Healthcare workers were recruited during the week of the UK lockdown, between 23 and 31 March 2020, and followed weekly for up to about 15 weeks. Library preparation employed 5' RACE. The sequencer was a NextSeq 500. To correct for sequencing error and PCR bias, the TCR library protocol tagged individual cDNA molecules with unique molecular identifiers. TCR alpha and beta chains were both sequenced, and the abundances of alpha and beta sequences in each sample were closely correlated with each other. The paper's processing steps were these. Decombinator V4 was used to perform V gene, J gene and CDR3 annotation of TCR sequences. TCRs were defined as expanded if a significant change between any two time points was detected under a Poisson model with p below 0.0001. TCR abundances were normalised to the total number of TCRs sequenced per sample and expressed as counts per million. MAIT TCRs were defined by TRAV1-2 paired with TRAJ12, TRAJ20 or TRAJ33, and iNKT TCRs by TRAV10 paired with TRAJ18. A search of VDJdb, accessed on 1 November 2021, was run for TCRs annotated to CMV, EBV and SARS-CoV-2, with TCRs annotated for multiple antigens excluded. The raw public data were reprocessed by TCRdb itself: fastp quality trimming at Q25, MiXCR clonotype calling, in-frame beta chains only. Rows are unified per CDR3 protein, each entry keeping the most common DNA and genes. TCRdb's processing, not the authors', yielded these V and J calls. This sample is represented by approximately 84,000 distinct CDR3 sequences; under 15% of them were singletons. Less than 7% of the sample is in the top ten clones.

This clonotype was obtained from an adult who was a healthcare worker with PCR-confirmed SARS-CoV-2 infection or an uninfected control (not recorded which). The chain couples TRBV28 to TRBJ2-7, with 9 bases aligning to TRBD1. The sequenced material came from whole blood. CDR3 reads: CASSLRQGVNEQYF. The DNA reads as follows: TGTGCCAGCAGTTTACGACAGGGGGTCAACGAGCAGTACTTC.